The 29 T cell receptor beta chains listed next were all sequenced from one sample in a study of early T cells in non-severe SARS-CoV-2 infection. From the 5' RACE reads, TCRdb called clonotypes with MiXCR, one entry per CDR3 protein. The sample has 60,000 or so distinct CDR3 sequences; about an eighth are singletons. Sequencing was performed on whole blood. The receptors derive from an adult who was a healthcare worker with PCR-confirmed SARS-CoV-2 infection or an uninfected control (not recorded which).

The sample holds a few counts of this clonotype. V gene TRBV18 combines with J gene TRBJ2-1; 9 nucleotides line up with TRBD1. Germline CDR1 and CDR2: KGHSH and LQKENI. The trim removed 8 bases at V and 7 bases at J, leaving 12 bases unmatched. CDR3 length: 15 amino acids. CDR3 DNA: TGTGCCAGCCACAAGACAGGGGGACCCACGAATGAGCAGTTCTTC. Its protein is CASHKTGGPTNEQFF.

Many counts were recorded for this clonotype. The V and J genes are TRBV18 and TRBJ1-4; tentatively, D is TRBD1 (5 bases). This CDR3 has 14 residues. Trimming cost V 0 bases and J 8 bases, with 10 bases left between them. Germline loops: CDR1 KGHSH, CDR2 LQKENI. The CDR3 loop is CASSPPGAVEKLFF. The CDR3, as DNA: TGTGCCAGCTCACCACCAGGGGCGGTCGAAAAACTGTTTTTT. Using reference TRBV18 and TRBJ1-4 for the parts outside the CDR3, the full variable domain is NAGVMQNPRHLVRRRGQEARLRCSPMKGHSHVYWYRQLPEEGLKFMVYLQKENIIDESGMPKERFSAEFPKEGPSILRIQQVVRGDSAAYFCASSPPGAVEKLFFGSGTQLSVL.

The chain uses TRBV7-2 and TRBJ2-2, with D possibly TRBD1 on 6 matching bases. Deletions cut 1 base from V and 2 bases from J, with 17 bases between. CDR1 and CDR2 from the germline V gene are SGHTA and FQGNSA. The CDR3 runs to 18 residues. The CDR3 loop reads CASSLVGRGTTNTGELFF. CDR3 nucleotide sequence: TGTGCCAGCAGCTTAGTAGGCAGGGGCACGACCAACACCGGGGAGCTGTTTTTT.

The J gene is TRBJ2-2, the V gene TRBV5-4, with D maybe TRBD1 (6 bases). From germline, CDR1 is SGHNT and CDR2 YYREEE (reference sequence). V was shortened by 0 bases and J by 7 bases, with 13 bases between the two germline ends. The CDR3 is 15 amino acids. The CDR3 reads CASSLGSGDNGELFF. DNA of the CDR3: TGTGCCAGCAGCTTGGGCTCAGGGGACAACGGGGAGCTGTTTTTT.

This clonotype was detected a few times. The chain links TRBV7-9 to TRBJ2-1; D is perhaps TRBD1 (6 bases). The CDR3 is 15 residues long. Trimming pared 5 bases from V and 3 bases from J, leaving 14 bases between. Germline values: CDR1 SEHNR, CDR2 FQNEAQ (reference sequence). The CDR3: CASSPATGFYNEQFF. In DNA form, the CDR3 reads TGTGCCAGCAGCCCAGCTACAGGGTTCTACAATGAGCAGTTCTTC.

In this sample, this clonotype turned up many times. The rearrangement uses TRBV6-2 or TRBV6-3 and TRBJ2-3, with D uncertain. Germline lookup yields CDR1 MNHEY and CDR2 SVGEGT. This CDR3 has 12 amino acids. V lost 6 bases, J lost 4 bases, and 8 bases lay in between. The CDR3 nucleotides are TGTGCCAGCAGCCGTTCTGCAGATACGCAGTATTTT. Encoded protein: CASSRSADTQYF.

The chain is built from TRBV9 and TRBJ2-2, with 7 bases identical to TRBD1. J was trimmed by 7 bases and V by 9 bases; bases with no gene match: 12. This CDR3 has 14 residues. The germline V gene has CDR1 SGDLS and CDR2 YYNGEE. Written as DNA, the CDR3 is TGTGCCACATCCCGGGACAGCGGTGGCGGGGAGCTGTTTTTT. Its translation is CATSRDSGGGELFF.

This chain uses TRBV20-1 with TRBJ2-7; D might be TRBD1 (6 bases). The CDR3 loop spans 13 amino acids. V was pared by 7 bases and J by 2 bases, with 15 bases between. Germline assignment: CDR1 DFQATT and CDR2 SNEGSKA (reference sequence). The CDR3 loop reads CSGIQGVAYEQYF. The CDR3 region has the DNA TGCAGTGGGATACAGGGAGTCGCCTACGAGCAGTACTTC.

This clonotype was found many times. CDR3 region: CASSLGSRDTGELFF. The DNA of the CDR3 is TGTGCCAGCAGCTTAGGGAGCAGGGACACCGGGGAGCTGTTTTTT. The chain joins TRBV7-9 to TRBJ2-2; possible D gene TRBD1, 5 bases. CDR1 and CDR2 from the germline V gene are SEHNR and FQNEAQ (reference sequence). Trimming shortened V by 1 base and J by 3 bases, and 9 bases separated the two germline ends. The CDR3 consists of 15 residues. The full variable domain, with the rest looked up from reference TRBV7-9 and TRBJ2-2, is DTGVSQNPRHKITKRGQNVTFRCDPISEHNRLYWYRQTLGQGPEFLTYFQNEAQLEKSRLLSDRFSAERPKGSFSTLEIQRTEQGDSAMYLCASSLGSRDTGELFFGEGSRLTVL.

The V and J genes are TRBV9 and TRBJ1-1; D is uncertain. This CDR3 contains 13 residues. Germline CDR1 and CDR2: SGDLS and YYNGEE. V was pared by 1 base and J by 2 bases, with 6 bases between. CDR3 bases: TGTGCCAGCAGCGTAAAGAGTAACACTGAAGCTTTCTTT. Translation: CASSVKSNTEAFF.

This clonotype was seen repeatedly, ten times or more. The rearrangement uses TRBV7-9 and TRBJ1-1; maybe TRBD1 (5 bases). Germline V gene data show CDR1 as SEHNR and CDR2 as FQNEAQ (reference sequence). V lost 1 base to trimming and J lost 5 bases, with 8 bases between them. This CDR3 spans 13 amino acids. The CDR3 sequence: CASSLGWGTEAFF. The DNA for the CDR3 is TGTGCCAGCAGCTTAGGTTGGGGGACTGAAGCTTTCTTT.

This clonotype was observed at least ten times. The rearrangement joins TRBV3-1 to TRBJ1-1, with D unclear. The CDR3 length is 13 residues. Between the trimmed V and J ends, which lost 1 base and 7 bases, there was a span of 10 bases. Germline-derived CDR1 and CDR2 are LGHDT and YNNKEL (reference sequence). CDR3 nucleotides: TGTGCCAGCAGCCAAGGGGTTTCCGGTGAAGCTTTCTTT. Protein: CASSQGVSGEAFF.

This clonotype was recorded many times. The rearrangement uses TRBV12-3 or TRBV12-4 and TRBJ2-4; maybe TRBD2 (6 bases). CDR3 size: 14 residues. V lost 6 bases to trimming and J lost 6 bases, with 15 bases between them. CDR3 DNA sequence: TGTGCCAGCAGGGGGGGTTTGGATGGAAACATTCAGTACTTC. Translation gives CASRGGLDGNIQYF.

This clonotype occurred many times. The chain uses TRBV18 and TRBJ1-1; no reliable D call. Germline values: CDR1 KGHSH, CDR2 LQKENI. The CDR3 is 13 residues long. V shed 6 bases and J shed 0 bases, with 8 bases lying between them. This CDR3 is CASSVGLNTEAFF. The CDR3 DNA is TGTGCCAGCTCGGTCGGCCTGAACACTGAAGCTTTCTTT.

This clonotype was found many times. The chain employs TRBV7-2 and TRBJ1-5; TRBD1 aligns across 9 bases. Germline loops: CDR1 SGHTA, CDR2 FQGNSA. The V and J ends lost 4 bases and 1 base, in that order; junction bases with no gene match: 2. The length of the CDR3 is 15 residues. The DNA for the CDR3 is TGTGCCAGCAGCTCGGGACAGGGCAGCAATCAGCCCCAGCATTTT. This sequence encodes CASSSGQGSNQPQHF.

The V gene is TRBV28, the J gene TRBJ2-7, with D maybe TRBD2 (6 bases). Looked up from germline, CDR1 is MDHEN and CDR2 is SYDVKM. The CDR3 runs 11 residues. The CDR3 DNA reads TGTGGTACCGGGGGTTCTCGCGAGCAGTACTTC. Its protein product is CGTGGSREQYF.

This clonotype was seen ten or more times. The genes are TRBV7-2 and TRBJ1-2; possible D gene TRBD1, 5 bases. CDR3 size: 15 residues. Germline lookup yields CDR1 SGHTA and CDR2 FQGNSA. With 1 base removed from V and 0 bases from J, the gap between germline ends came to 9 bases. The CDR3 loop reads CASSLGGVANYGYTF. CDR3 sequence (DNA): TGTGCCAGCAGCTTAGGAGGGGTAGCTAACTATGGCTACACCTTC. The entire variable domain, with the rest obtained from reference TRBV7-2 and TRBJ1-2, is as follows: GAGVSQSPSNKVTEKGKDVELRCDPISGHTALYWYRQSLGQGLEFLIYFQGNSAPDKSGLPSDRFSAERTGGSVSTLTIQRTQQEDSAVYLCASSLGGVANYGYTFGSGTRLTVV.

The chain joins TRBV9 to TRBJ2-2; D gene unclear. The germline V gene has CDR1 SGDLS and CDR2 YYNGEE. The germline V and J ends were trimmed by 5 bases and 5 bases, with 4 bases remaining between them. The CDR3 runs 11 residues. In DNA, the CDR3 is TGTGCCAGCAGGGGGACCGGGGAGCTGTTTTTT. It is translated as CASRGTGELFF.

The chain carries TRBV27 and TRBJ2-7; D unclear. Germline V gene data show CDR1 as MNHEY and CDR2 as SMNVEV (reference sequence). The CDR3 length is 13 residues. V lost 6 bases and J lost 5, with 14 bases in between. CDR3 in amino acids: CASSPQEAHEQYF. CDR3 DNA: TGTGCCAGCAGCCCTCAGGAAGCCCACGAGCAGTACTTC.

The chain combines TRBV20-1 with TRBJ2-5, with D possibly TRBD1 on 6 matching bases. With 4 bases removed from V and 5 bases from J, the gap between germline ends came to 17 bases. The CDR3 runs to 14 residues. Germline V gives CDR1 DFQATT, CDR2 SNEGSKA (reference sequence). DNA for the CDR3: TGCAGTGCTATTCCCGGGACATACGGCGAGACCCAGTACTTC. Its translation is CSAIPGTYGETQYF.

This clonotype was counted at least ten times. V is TRBV3-1 and J is TRBJ2-1; the match to TRBD2 covers 8 bases. This CDR3 contains 13 residues. The germline V gene has CDR1 LGHDT and CDR2 YNNKEL (reference sequence). J was trimmed by 9 bases and V by 3 bases; bases with no gene match: 4. The CDR3 bases are TGTGCCAGCAGCCAGACTAGCGCGGGTGAGCAGTTCTTC. It translates to CASSQTSAGEQFF.

This clonotype showed up many times. The rearrangement uses TRBV7-2 and TRBJ1-1, with D unclear. V was pared by 2 bases and J by 8 bases, with 18 bases between. The length of the CDR3 is 15 residues. Germline-derived CDR1 and CDR2 are SGHTA and FQGNSA. CDR3 bases: TGTGCCAGCAGCTTATTCGGGCTCACGGGATCCGAAGCTTTCTTT. Translation: CASSLFGLTGSEAFF.

This clonotype was found many times. Mismatch with germline at one junction end may stem from a read error. V is TRBV7-9 and J is TRBJ2-5; TRBD2 matches 10 bases. Looked up from germline, CDR1 is SEHNR and CDR2 is FQNEAQ (reference sequence). This CDR3 has 14 amino acids. DNA of the CDR3: TGTGCCAGCATCTTAGCGGGGGGCGCGGAGACCCAGTACTTC. Translating it yields CASILAGGAETQYF.

This clonotype was counted between two and nine times. J is TRBJ2-1 and V is TRBV2; 9 bases align to TRBD2. Germline V CDR1 and CDR2: SNHLY, FYNNEI. V shed 4 bases and J 4 bases; nucleotides not matched to a gene: 2. The CDR3 covers 14 residues. The CDR3 is CASSGTSDYNEQFF. The CDR3 nucleotides read TGTGCCAGCAGTGGGACTAGCGATTACAATGAGCAGTTCTTC.

This clonotype was detected ten times or more. V gene TRBV4-1 combines with J gene TRBJ2-1; 11 bases map to TRBD2. The CDR3 spans 15 residues. J was trimmed by 6 bases and V by 5 bases; bases with no gene match: 6. Germline V CDR1 and CDR2: MGHRA, YSYEKL. CDR3 coding DNA: TGCGCCAGCAGCTCCCTAGCGGGGGGCCCCAATGAGCAGTTCTTC. Its protein product is CASSSLAGGPNEQFF.

The chain couples TRBV7-8 to TRBJ2-5, with a possible D match to TRBD1 (6 bases). V lost 4 bases and J 2 bases, leaving 14 bases between the germline ends. Germline-derived CDR1 and CDR2 are SGHVS and FQNEAQ. The CDR3 length is 15 residues. The CDR3 nucleotides read TGTGCCAGCAGCTCTTATAGTACAGGGCAAGAGACCCAGTACTTC. Its translation is CASSSYSTGQETQYF.

The sample holds many counts of this clonotype. V gene TRBV7-2 combines with J gene TRBJ2-2; D is perhaps TRBD2 (5 bases). V was clipped by 7 bases and J by 5 bases, with 20 bases between them. Germline CDR1 and CDR2: SGHTA and FQGNSA. CDR3 length: 16 amino acids. CDR3 loop: CASTLTNLGLTGELFF. CDR3 sequence (DNA): TGTGCCAGCACCCTGACTAATCTAGGTCTAACCGGGGAGCTGTTTTTT.

This clonotype was picked up many times. This rearrangement joins TRBV12-3 or TRBV12-4 to TRBJ2-6; the match to TRBD1 covers 8 bases. The CDR3 totals 17 residues. The V segment lost 6 bases and the J segment 3 bases; nucleotides outside the gene matches: 10. The CDR3 loop is CASSRGQGAGGANVLTF. Here the CDR3 DNA reads TGTGCCAGCAGCCGCGGGCAGGGGGCCGGTGGGGCCAACGTCCTGACTTTC.

V gene TRBV11-2 combines with J gene TRBJ2-1; unclear D gene. Germline V gives CDR1 SGHAT, CDR2 FQNNGV. Trimming removed 0 bases from V and 9 bases from J, with 12 bases in between. The CDR3 is 14 residues long. In DNA, the CDR3 is TGTGCCAGCAGCTTAGATCCCCAATCCGGTGAGCAGTTCTTC. It specifies CASSLDPQSGEQFF.